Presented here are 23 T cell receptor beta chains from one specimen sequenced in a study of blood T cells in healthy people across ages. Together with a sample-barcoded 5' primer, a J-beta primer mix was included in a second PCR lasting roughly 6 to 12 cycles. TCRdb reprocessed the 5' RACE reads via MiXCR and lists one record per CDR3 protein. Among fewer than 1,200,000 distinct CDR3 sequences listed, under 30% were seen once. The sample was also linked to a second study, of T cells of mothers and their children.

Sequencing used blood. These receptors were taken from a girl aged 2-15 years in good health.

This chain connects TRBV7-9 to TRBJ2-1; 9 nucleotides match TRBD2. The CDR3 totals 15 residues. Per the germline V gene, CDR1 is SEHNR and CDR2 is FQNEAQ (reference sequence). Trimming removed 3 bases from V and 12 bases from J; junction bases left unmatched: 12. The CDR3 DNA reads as TGTGCCAGCAGCTTTGAGGCGGGAGGGGCTCGGGCGCAGTTCTTC. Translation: CASSFEAGGARAQFF. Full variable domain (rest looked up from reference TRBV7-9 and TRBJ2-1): DTGVSQNPRHKITKRGQNVTFRCDPISEHNRLYWYRQTLGQGPEFLTYFQNEAQLEKSRLLSDRFSAERPKGSFSTLEIQRTEQGDSAMYLCASSFEAGGARAQFFGPGTRLTVL.

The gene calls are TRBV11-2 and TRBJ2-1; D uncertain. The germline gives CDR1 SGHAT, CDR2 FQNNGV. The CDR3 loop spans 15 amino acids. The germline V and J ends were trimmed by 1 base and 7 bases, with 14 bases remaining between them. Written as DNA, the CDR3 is TGTGCCAGCAGCTTAGGTCCCCTGAATGGGAATGAGCAGTTCTTC. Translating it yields CASSLGPLNGNEQFF.

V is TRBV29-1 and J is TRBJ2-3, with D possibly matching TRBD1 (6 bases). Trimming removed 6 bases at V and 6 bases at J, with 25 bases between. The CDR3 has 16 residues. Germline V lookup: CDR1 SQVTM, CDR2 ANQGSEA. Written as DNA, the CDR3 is TGCAGCGTCGTATCCTGGGTTCGAGGGGGTCCGGATACGCAGTATTTT. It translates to CSVVSWVRGGPDTQYF.

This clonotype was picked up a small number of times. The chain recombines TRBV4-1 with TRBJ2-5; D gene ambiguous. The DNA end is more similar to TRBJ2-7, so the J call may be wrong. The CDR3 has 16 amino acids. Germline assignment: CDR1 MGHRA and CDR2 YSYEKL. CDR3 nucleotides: TGCGCCAGCAGCCAAAAGAAACGCACGGCGCTCTACGAGCAGTACTTC. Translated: CASSQKKRTALYEQYF.

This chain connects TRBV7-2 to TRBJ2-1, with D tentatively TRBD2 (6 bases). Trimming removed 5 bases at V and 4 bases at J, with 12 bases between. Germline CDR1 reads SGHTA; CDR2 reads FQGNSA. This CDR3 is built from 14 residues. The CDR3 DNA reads TGTGCCAGCAGCGACGGGAGTAGGTACAATGAGCAGTTCTTC. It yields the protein CASSDGSRYNEQFF.

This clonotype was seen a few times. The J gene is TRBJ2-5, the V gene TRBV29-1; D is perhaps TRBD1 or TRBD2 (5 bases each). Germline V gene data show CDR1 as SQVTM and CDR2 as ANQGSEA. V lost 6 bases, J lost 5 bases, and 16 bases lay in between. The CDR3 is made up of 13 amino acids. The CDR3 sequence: CSVLDSGMETQYF. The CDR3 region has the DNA TGCAGCGTCCTAGACAGCGGTATGGAGACCCAGTACTTC.

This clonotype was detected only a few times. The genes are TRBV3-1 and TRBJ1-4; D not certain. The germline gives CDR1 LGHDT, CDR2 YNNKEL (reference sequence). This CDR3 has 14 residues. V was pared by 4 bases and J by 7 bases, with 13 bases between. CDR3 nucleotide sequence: TGTGCCAGCAGCCGCACGGGGTCTAGTGAAAAACTGTTTTTT. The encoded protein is CASSRTGSSEKLFF.

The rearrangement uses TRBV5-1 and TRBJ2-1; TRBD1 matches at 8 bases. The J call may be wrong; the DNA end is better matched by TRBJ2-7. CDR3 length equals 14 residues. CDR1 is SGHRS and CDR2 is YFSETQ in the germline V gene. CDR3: CASSFGTGRDEQYF. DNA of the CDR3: TGCGCCAGCAGCTTTGGGACAGGACGGGACGAGCAGTACTTC.

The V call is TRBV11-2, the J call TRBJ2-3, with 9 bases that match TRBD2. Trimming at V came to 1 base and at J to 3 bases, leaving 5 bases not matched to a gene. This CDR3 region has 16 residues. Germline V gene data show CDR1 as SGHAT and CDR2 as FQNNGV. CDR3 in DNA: TGTGCCAGCAGCTTAGTGGTAGCGGGAGCTACAGATACGCAGTATTTT. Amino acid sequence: CASSLVVAGATDTQYF. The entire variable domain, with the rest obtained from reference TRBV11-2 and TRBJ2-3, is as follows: EAGVAQSPRYKIIEKRQSVAFWCNPISGHATLYWYQQILGQGPKLLIQFQNNGVVDDSQLPKDRFSAERLKGVDSTLKIQPAKLEDSAVYLCASSLVVAGATDTQYFGPGTRLTVL.

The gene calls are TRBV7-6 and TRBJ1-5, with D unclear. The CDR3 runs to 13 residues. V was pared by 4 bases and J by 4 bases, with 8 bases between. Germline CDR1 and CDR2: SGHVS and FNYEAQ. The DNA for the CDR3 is TGTGCCAGCAGCTGGGAGGAGAATCAGCCCCAGCATTTT. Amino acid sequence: CASSWEENQPQHF. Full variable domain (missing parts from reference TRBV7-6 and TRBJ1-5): GAGVSQSPRYKVTKRGQDVALRCDPISGHVSLYWYRQALGQGPEFLTYFNYEAQQDKSGLPNDRFSAERPEGSISTLTIQRTEQRDSAMYRCASSWEENQPQHFGDGTRLSIL.

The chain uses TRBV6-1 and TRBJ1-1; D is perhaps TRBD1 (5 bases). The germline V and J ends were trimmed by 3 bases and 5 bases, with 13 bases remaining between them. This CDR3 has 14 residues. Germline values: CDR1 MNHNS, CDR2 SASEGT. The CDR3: CASSENQGGTEAFF. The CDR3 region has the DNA TGTGCCAGCAGTGAGAACCAGGGAGGAACTGAAGCTTTCTTT.

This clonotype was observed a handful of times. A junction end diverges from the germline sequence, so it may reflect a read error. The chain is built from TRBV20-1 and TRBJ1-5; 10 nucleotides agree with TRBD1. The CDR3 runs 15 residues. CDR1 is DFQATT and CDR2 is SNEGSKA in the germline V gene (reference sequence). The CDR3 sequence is CSTRARQGANQPQHF. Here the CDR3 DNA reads TGCAGTACTAGAGCCAGACAGGGGGCGAATCAGCCCCAGCATTTT.

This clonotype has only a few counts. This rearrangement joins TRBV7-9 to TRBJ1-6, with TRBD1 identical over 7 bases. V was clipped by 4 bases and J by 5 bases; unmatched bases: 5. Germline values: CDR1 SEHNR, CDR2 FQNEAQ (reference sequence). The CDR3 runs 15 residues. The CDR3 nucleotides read TGTGCCAGCAGCTCTAGACAGGGCCATAATTCACCCCTCCACTTT. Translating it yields CASSSRQGHNSPLHF. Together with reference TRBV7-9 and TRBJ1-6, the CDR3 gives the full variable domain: DTGVSQNPRHKITKRGQNVTFRCDPISEHNRLYWYRQTLGQGPEFLTYFQNEAQLEKSRLLSDRFSAERPKGSFSTLEIQRTEQGDSAMYLCASSSRQGHNSPLHFGNGTRLTVT.

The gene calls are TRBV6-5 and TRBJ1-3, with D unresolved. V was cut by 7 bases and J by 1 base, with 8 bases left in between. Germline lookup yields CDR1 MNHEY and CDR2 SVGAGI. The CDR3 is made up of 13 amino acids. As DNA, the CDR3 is TGTGCCAGCATTACCTTATCTGGAAACACCATATATTTT. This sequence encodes CASITLSGNTIYF.

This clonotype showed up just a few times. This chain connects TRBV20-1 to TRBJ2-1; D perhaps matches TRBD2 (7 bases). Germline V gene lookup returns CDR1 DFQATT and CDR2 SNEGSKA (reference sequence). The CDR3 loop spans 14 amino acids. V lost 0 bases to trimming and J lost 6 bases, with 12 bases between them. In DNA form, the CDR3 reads TGCAGTGCTAGAGATCCGGGGGGCCTCAATGAGCAGTTCTTC. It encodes CSARDPGGLNEQFF.

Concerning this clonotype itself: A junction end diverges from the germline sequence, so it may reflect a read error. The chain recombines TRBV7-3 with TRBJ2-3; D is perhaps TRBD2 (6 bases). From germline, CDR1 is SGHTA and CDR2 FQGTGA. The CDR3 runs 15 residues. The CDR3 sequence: CASSWTGTGTDTRYF. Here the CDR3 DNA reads TGTGCCAGCAGTTGGACGGGGACTGGCACAGATACGCGGTATTTT.

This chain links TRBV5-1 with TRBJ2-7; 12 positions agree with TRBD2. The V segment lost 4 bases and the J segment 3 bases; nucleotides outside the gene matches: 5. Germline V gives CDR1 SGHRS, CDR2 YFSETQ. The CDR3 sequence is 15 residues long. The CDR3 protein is CASSKGLAGDYEQYF. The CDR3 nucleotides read TGCGCCAGCAGCAAGGGACTAGCGGGCGACTACGAGCAGTACTTC.

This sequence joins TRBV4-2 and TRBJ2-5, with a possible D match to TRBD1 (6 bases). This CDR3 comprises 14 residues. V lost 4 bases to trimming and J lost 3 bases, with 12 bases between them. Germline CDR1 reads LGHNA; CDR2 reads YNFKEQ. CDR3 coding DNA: TGTGCCAGCAGCCCCTTGGGGGCTGAAGAGACCCAGTACTTC. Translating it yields CASSPLGAEETQYF.

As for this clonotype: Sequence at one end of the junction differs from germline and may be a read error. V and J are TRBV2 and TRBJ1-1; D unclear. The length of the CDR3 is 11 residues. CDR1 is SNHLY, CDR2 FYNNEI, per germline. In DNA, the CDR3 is TGCGCCAGCAGGTCAGCTACTGAAGCTTTCTTT. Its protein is CASRSATEAFF.

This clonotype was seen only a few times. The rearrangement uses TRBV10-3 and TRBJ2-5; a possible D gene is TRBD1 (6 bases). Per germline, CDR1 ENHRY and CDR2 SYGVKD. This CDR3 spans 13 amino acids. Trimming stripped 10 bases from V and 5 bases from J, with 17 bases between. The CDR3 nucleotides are TGTGCCACCCAGGGGAGCCTCACCGAGACCCAGTACTTC. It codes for CATQGSLTETQYF.

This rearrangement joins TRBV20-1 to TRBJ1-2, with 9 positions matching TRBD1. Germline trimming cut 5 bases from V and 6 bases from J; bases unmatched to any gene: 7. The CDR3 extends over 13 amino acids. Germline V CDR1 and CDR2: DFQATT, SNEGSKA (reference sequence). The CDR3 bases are TGCAGTGCTCCTTCGACAGGGGGTGATGGCTACACCTTC. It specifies CSAPSTGGDGYTF.

CDR3 DNA: TGTGCCAGCAGCCAAGCTTCCGGGTTACTGTCCTACAATGAGCAGTTCTTC. It encodes CASSQASGLLSYNEQFF. The chain recombines TRBV3-1 with TRBJ2-1; D remains ambiguous. There are 17 residues in the CDR3. Germline V gives CDR1 LGHDT, CDR2 YNNKEL (reference sequence). V lost 1 base and J lost 1, with 14 bases in between.

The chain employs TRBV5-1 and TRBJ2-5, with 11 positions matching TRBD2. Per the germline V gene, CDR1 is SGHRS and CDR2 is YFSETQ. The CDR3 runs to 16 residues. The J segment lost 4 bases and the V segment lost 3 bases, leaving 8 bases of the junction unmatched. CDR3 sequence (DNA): TGCGCCAGCAGCTCCCCATTCGGGACTAGCGGAGAGACCCAGTACTTC. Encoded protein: CASSSPFGTSGETQYF. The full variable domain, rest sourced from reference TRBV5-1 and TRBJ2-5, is KAGVTQTPRYLIKTRGQQVTLSCSPISGHRSVSWYQQTPGQGLQFLFEYFSETQRNKGNFPGRFSGRQFSNSRSEMNVSTLELGDSALYLCASSSPFGTSGETQYFGPGTRLLVL.